This TCR beta chain was sequenced in a study of T-cell memory formation after mild COVID-19. Study outcomes and limitations: Clones which contracted sat mainly in CM and EM if CD4+, and in EMRA if CD8+.

MiXCR, applied by TCRdb to the 5' RACE reads, yields one record per CDR3 protein. In the table there are tens of thousands of distinct CDR3 sequences, over 15% of which are singletons. A remark on this clonotype: As yet, its antigen is unknown.

J gave up 6 bases and V 0 bases, and 2 bases lay outside the gene matches. This CDR3 region has 14 residues. Per germline, CDR1 LNHNV and CDR2 YYDKDF (reference sequence). The receptor was isolated from an adult woman who had mild COVID-19 (a few samples of this study predate the infection). Cell type and time point are not known. The chain uses TRBV15 and TRBJ2-1; 7 nucleotides match TRBD2. Source material: PBMCs or a T cell subset sorted from them (not recorded which). The CDR3 loop is CATSRDTSVNEQFF. DNA of the CDR3: TGTGCCACCAGCAGAGATACTAGCGTCAATGAGCAGTTCTTC.